This entry lists 31 T cell receptor beta chains sequenced from one sample in a study of T cell changes during pregnancy in multiple sclerosis (dated by TCRdb to between 2017 and 2020). The library was built by means of the immunoSEQ multiplex PCR assay. This is the immuneACCESS table as TCRdb keeps it, with only in-frame sequences that have V and J called. A part of the clones is gone; compared with another copy, unresolved V genes explain less than half, and the rest is unexplained. The sample includes 56,000 or so clones, with around 94% observed a single time. The ten top clones hold just over 0.65% of the sample. The sequencing used CD4+ T cells from peripheral blood mononuclear cells, collected in the third trimester of pregnancy. The receptors were sampled from a female donor with multiple sclerosis, enrolled in a pregnancy study.

The V and J genes are TRBV5-4 and TRBJ1-5; possibly TRBD1 for D (6 bases). V lost 4 bases to trimming and J lost 3 bases, with 11 bases between them. The CDR3 is 14 residues long. CDR1 and CDR2 (germline): SGHNT, YYREEE (reference sequence). In DNA form, the CDR3 reads TGTGCCAGCAGCGAAGGGGGTATCAATCAGCCCCAGCATTTT. Translation: CASSEGGINQPQHF. Combining the CDR3 with reference TRBV5-4 and TRBJ1-5 gives the whole variable domain ETGVTQSPTHLIKTRGQQVTLRCSSQSGHNTVSWYQQALGQGPQFIFQYYREEENGRGNFPPRFSGLQFPNYSSELNVNALELDDSALYLCASSEGGINQPQHFGDGTRLSIL.

This chain connects TRBV28 to TRBJ1-5; D unresolved. Trimming left V 3 bases short and J 4 bases short, with 16 bases between. This CDR3 region has 16 residues. CDR1 and CDR2 from the germline V gene are MDHEN and SYDVKM. The CDR3 is CASSLLLIGRNQPQHF. The DNA for the CDR3 is TGTGCCAGCAGTTTGCTGTTAATTGGGAGGAATCAGCCCCAGCATTTT.

The rearrangement links TRBV5-1 to TRBJ2-3, with 11 bases lining up with TRBD2. V lost 3 bases and J lost 1; bases outside the gene matches: 1. The V gene's germline CDR1 is SGHRS and CDR2 YFSETQ. This CDR3 is 15 amino acids long. CDR3 sequence reads: CASSSGLAGTDTQYF. The CDR3 nucleotides are TGCGCCAGCAGCTCGGGACTAGCGGGCACAGATACGCAGTATTTT.

The chain carries TRBV27 and TRBJ2-1; 10 bases line up with TRBD2. The germline gives CDR1 MNHEY, CDR2 SMNVEV (reference sequence). The CDR3 runs to 17 residues. The ends lost 1 base at V and 2 bases at J; junction bases unmatched: 5. The CDR3 here is CASSLFTSGVTYNEQFF. The CDR3 DNA reads TGTGCCAGCAGTTTATTTACTAGCGGGGTAACCTACAATGAGCAGTTCTTC.

The rearrangement links TRBV19 to TRBJ1-3, with 10 bases fitting TRBD1. CDR1 and CDR2 from the germline V gene are LNHDA and SQIVND (reference sequence). The V segment lost 5 bases and the J segment 2 bases; nucleotides outside the gene matches: 3. The CDR3 is 15 residues long. The CDR3 sequence: CASSQDRGPGNTIYF. CDR3 nucleotides: TGTGCCAGTAGTCAAGACAGGGGGCCTGGAAACACCATATATTTT.

This clone occurred once. The CDR3 here is CASSRGTSGGPSSYEQYF. The CDR3 DNA sequence: TGTGCCAGCAGCCGGGGGACTAGCGGGGGTCCGAGCTCCTACGAGCAGTACTTC. The chain couples TRBV7-2 to TRBJ2-7; 14 nucleotides agree with TRBD2. CDR1 and CDR2 from the germline V gene are SGHTA and FQGNSA. Trimming cost V 5 bases and J 0 bases; bases outside gene matches: 9. This CDR3 spans 18 amino acids.

The chain is built from TRBV4-1 and TRBJ2-7; D gene uncertain. The ends were cut back, 1 base at V and 3 bases at J, with 13 bases in the middle. Germline assignment: CDR1 MGHRA and CDR2 YSYEKL. The CDR3 runs 15 residues. CDR3 sequence (DNA): TGCGCCAGCAGCCAAGTCCCACAGCCCAACTACGAGCAGTACTTC. This sequence encodes CASSQVPQPNYEQYF.

This clone has a handful of counts. This chain links TRBV7-8 with TRBJ1-1; TRBD1 matches 12 bases. The CDR3 totals 13 residues. Germline V lookup: CDR1 SGHVS, CDR2 FQNEAQ. V lost 9 bases to trimming and J lost 5 bases; unmatched junction nucleotides: 4. The CDR3 DNA reads as TGTGCCAGTGGGGACAGGGGGCGTACTGAAGCTTTCTTT. This sequence encodes CASGDRGRTEAFF.

The V call is TRBV2, the J call TRBJ1-2; maybe TRBD1 (6 bases). Germline V gives CDR1 SNHLY, CDR2 FYNNEI. The V and J ends lost 1 base and 4 bases respectively, with 13 bases between them. The CDR3 contains 15 residues. This CDR3 is CASSEDRGGGYGYTF. For the CDR3, the DNA is TGTGCCAGCAGTGAAGATAGGGGGGGAGGCTATGGCTACACCTTC. Filled out from reference TRBV2 and TRBJ1-2, the complete variable domain reads EPEVTQTPSHQVTQMGQEVILRCVPISNHLYFYWYRQILGQKVEFLVSFYNNEISEKSEIFDDQFSVERPDGSNFTLKIRSTKLEDSAMYFCASSEDRGGGYGYTFGSGTRLTVV.

This clone was seen once. The rearrangement joins TRBV7-9 to TRBJ2-5; weak D call: TRBD2 (5 bases). With 0 bases removed from V and 5 bases from J, the gap between germline ends came to 10 bases. This CDR3 has 14 residues. Germline V gives CDR1 SEHNR, CDR2 FQNEAQ (reference sequence). The CDR3 loop reads CASSLALREETQYF. The DNA of the CDR3 is TGTGCCAGCAGCTTAGCGCTGAGGGAGGAGACCCAGTACTTC.

V usage is TRBV27 and J usage is TRBJ2-1, with 11 nucleotides matching TRBD1. Trimming at V came to 5 bases and at J to 6 bases, leaving 3 bases not matched to a gene. The CDR3 consists of 14 residues. In germline, CDR1 is MNHEY, CDR2 SMNVEV (reference sequence). The DNA of the CDR3 is TGTGCCAGCAGTGCCGGGACAGGGGGCAATGAGCAGTTCTTC. This encodes CASSAGTGGNEQFF.

The CDR3 DNA reads TGTGCCAGCAGTGACGAGGACAGGGGGGAAGGCCAGCCCCAGCATTTT. It codes for CASSDEDRGEGQPQHF. The V call is TRBV28, the J call TRBJ1-5; the match to TRBD1 covers 10 bases. Per the germline V gene, CDR1 is MDHEN and CDR2 is SYDVKM. CDR3 length: 16 residues. V was clipped by 5 bases and J by 7 bases; unmatched bases: 11.

J is TRBJ2-1 and V is TRBV28; TRBD2 aligns across 14 bases. This CDR3 is 16 amino acids long. V lost 0 bases to trimming and J lost 5 bases; unmatched junction nucleotides: 0. Per germline, CDR1 MDHEN and CDR2 SYDVKM. The DNA for the CDR3 is TGTGCCAGCAGTTTATGGACTAGCGGGAGGGACAATGAGCAGTTCTTC. As protein: CASSLWTSGRDNEQFF. Full variable domain (remainder filled in from reference TRBV28 and TRBJ2-1): DVKVTQSSRYLVKRTGEKVFLECVQDMDHENMFWYRQDPGLGLRLIYFSYDVKMKEKGDIPEGYSVSREKKERFSLILESASTNQTSMYLCASSLWTSGRDNEQFFGPGTRLTVL.

This clone appeared once. The genes are TRBV15 and TRBJ2-5; 15 nucleotides agree with TRBD2. Germline values: CDR1 LNHNV, CDR2 YYDKDF (reference sequence). This CDR3 is 17 amino acids long. V was clipped by 1 base and J by 4 bases; unmatched bases: 4. This chain's CDR3 is CATSRGGGLAGGETQYF. The CDR3, as DNA: TGTGCCACCAGCAGAGGGGGGGGACTAGCGGGAGGAGAGACCCAGTACTTC.

This clone occurred a few times. The rearrangement uses TRBV5-1 and TRBJ2-2, with a weak D call TRBD1 (6 bases). The CDR3 has 16 amino acids. The V end was cut by 3 bases, the J end by 2 bases, with 14 bases between. CDR1 SGHRS and CDR2 YFSETQ come from the germline V gene. CDR3 region: CASSSPGQRNTGELFF. CDR3 DNA: TGCGCCAGCAGCTCACCGGGACAAAGAAACACCGGGGAGCTGTTTTTT.

The chain is built from TRBV4-2 and TRBJ1-1, with D possibly being TRBD1 (6 bases). The CDR3 length is 15 residues. Trimming removed 2 bases from V and 1 base from J, with 11 bases in between. Germline CDR1 reads LGHNA; CDR2 reads YNFKEQ. The CDR3 sequence is CASSQRGGTNTEAFF. The CDR3 nucleotides read TGTGCCAGCAGCCAAAGGGGGGGGACGAACACTGAAGCTTTCTTT.

The rearrangement links TRBV14 to TRBJ1-1; D may be TRBD1 (6 bases). Germline assignment: CDR1 SGHDN and CDR2 FVKESK. Trimming pared 1 base from V and 6 bases from J, leaving 12 bases between. The CDR3 is made up of 14 amino acids. CDR3 nucleotide sequence: TGTGCCAGCAGCCAAGGGACAGTGAGGGCTGAAGCTTTCTTT. Its translation: CASSQGTVRAEAFF.

This sequence joins TRBV19 and TRBJ1-1, with 9 positions matching TRBD1. V gave up 6 bases and J gave up 10 bases; unmatched junction bases: 12. The germline V gene encodes CDR1 LNHDA and CDR2 SQIVND (reference sequence). The CDR3 has 14 amino acids. The CDR3 nucleotides are TGTGCCAGTAGCAAAACACGGACAGGGGCCGCAGCTTTCTTT. Translation gives CASSKTRTGAAAFF.

The chain joins TRBV5-1 to TRBJ2-7; 16 bases are shared with TRBD2. The V and J ends lost 4 bases and 5 bases, in that order; junction bases with no gene match: 15. In germline, CDR1 is SGHRS, CDR2 YFSETQ. The CDR3 has 19 residues. CDR3 sequence reads: CASSRGRPGLAGGPHEQYF. CDR3 sequence (DNA): TGCGCCAGCAGCCGGGGACGCCCGGGACTAGCGGGAGGGCCCCACGAGCAGTACTTC.

V gene TRBV7-2 combines with J gene TRBJ2-2, with 9 bases lining up with TRBD2. The CDR3 is made up of 16 amino acids. Germline CDR1 is SGHTA and CDR2 is FQGNSA. After removal of 5 bases from V and 5 bases from J, the junction contained 9 bases not matched to a gene. The CDR3 DNA is TGTGCCAGCAGCGCCTTAGCGGGAGCGATTACCGGGGAGCTGTTTTTT. It translates to CASSALAGAITGELFF.

J is TRBJ2-2 and V is TRBV18; perhaps TRBD2 as D (6 bases). This CDR3 has 16 residues. Trimming took 3 bases from V and 8 from J, leaving 19 bases between them. The V gene's germline CDR1 is KGHSH and CDR2 LQKENI. CDR3 sequence reads: CASSPLGGRRGGELFF. In DNA form, the CDR3 reads TGTGCCAGCTCACCTCTCGGCGGTCGGAGGGGTGGGGAGCTGTTTTTT.

The gene calls are TRBV5-1 and TRBJ2-2; 8 bases map to TRBD1. The germline gives CDR1 SGHRS, CDR2 YFSETQ. The CDR3 covers 15 residues. The ends lost 1 base at V and 6 bases at J; junction bases unmatched: 5. The CDR3 region has the DNA TGCGCCAGCAGCTTGTTGGACAGGGACGCCGGGGAGCTGTTTTTT. It yields the protein CASSLLDRDAGELFF.

This clone was seen once. This chain uses TRBV4-1 with TRBJ2-7; the D call may be TRBD1 or TRBD2 (9 bases each). V lost 5 bases and J lost 9, with 32 bases in between. The germline V gene encodes CDR1 MGHRA and CDR2 YSYEKL. This CDR3 comprises 18 residues. CDR3 in amino acids: CASSYAGTGLSGRNGQYF. The DNA of the CDR3 is TGCGCCAGCAGCTATGCCGGGACAGGGTTAAGCGGGAGGAACGGGCAGTACTTC.

The chain recombines TRBV6-5 with TRBJ2-7; TRBD1 matches 12 bases. Looked up from germline, CDR1 is MNHEY and CDR2 is SVGAGI. This CDR3 contains 14 residues. V lost 8 bases and J lost 6; bases outside the gene matches: 8. CDR3 DNA: TGTGCCAGCCGTACCGGGACAGGGGGCAGCGAGCAGTACTTC. It is translated as CASRTGTGGSEQYF.

The chain is built from TRBV27 and TRBJ2-7, with 7 bases fitting TRBD1. Germline CDR1 is MNHEY and CDR2 is SMNVEV (reference sequence). The J segment lost 4 bases and the V segment lost 3 bases, leaving 9 bases of the junction unmatched. The CDR3 has 15 amino acids. The CDR3 DNA is TGTGCCAGCAGTTTCTCCGGGCAGGGGGTATACGAGCAGTACTTC. Its protein is CASSFSGQGVYEQYF.

V is TRBV5-8 and J is TRBJ2-5, with 7 bases aligning to TRBD2. CDR3 size: 15 residues. Germline lookup yields CDR1 SGHTS and CDR2 YDEGEE. Unmatched junction bases numbered 7, after V lost 0 bases and J lost 5 bases. The CDR3 is CASSLAQRDAETQYF. CDR3 sequence (DNA): TGTGCCAGCAGCTTGGCCCAGCGGGACGCGGAGACCCAGTACTTC.

This chain uses TRBV7-2 with TRBJ1-5; no definite D call. Looked up from germline, CDR1 is SGHTA and CDR2 is FQGNSA. The CDR3 extends over 13 amino acids. V gave up 3 bases and J gave up 3 bases, with 6 bases separating them. The CDR3 region is CASSLEFNQPQHF. The CDR3 nucleotides read TGTGCCAGCAGCTTGGAGTTCAATCAGCCCCAGCATTTT.

This chain links TRBV5-1 with TRBJ2-7, with 7 bases lining up with TRBD2. Germline values: CDR1 SGHRS, CDR2 YFSETQ. The trim removed 3 bases at V and 7 bases at J, leaving 7 bases unmatched. The length of the CDR3 is 13 residues. DNA of the CDR3: TGCGCCAGCAGCTCACACGTGGGACTAGAGCAGTACTTC. As protein: CASSSHVGLEQYF.

The chain joins TRBV5-1 to TRBJ2-7; 9 bases line up with TRBD2. V lost 4 bases and J lost 3; bases outside the gene matches: 2. CDR3 length: 13 residues. Germline loops: CDR1 SGHRS, CDR2 YFSETQ. The CDR3 DNA follows: TGCGCCAGCAGCCCTAGCGGGGACTACGAGCAGTACTTC. It specifies CASSPSGDYEQYF.

The V and J genes are TRBV5-1 and TRBJ1-1, with 7 nucleotides matching TRBD1. CDR3 length: 14 amino acids. Trimming took 7 bases from V and 5 from J; bases not matched to a gene: 11. Germline CDR1 reads SGHRS; CDR2 reads YFSETQ. CDR3 bases: TGCGCCAGCTCAATTAAAACAGGGGTGACTGAAGCTTTCTTT. Protein product: CASSIKTGVTEAFF. The whole variable domain, remainder taken from reference TRBV5-1 and TRBJ1-1, is KAGVTQTPRYLIKTRGQQVTLSCSPISGHRSVSWYQQTPGQGLQFLFEYFSETQRNKGNFPGRFSGRQFSNSRSEMNVSTLELGDSALYLCASSIKTGVTEAFFGQGTRLTVV.

This clone was counted a single time. V is TRBV14 and J is TRBJ2-7; TRBD2 is a possible D gene (5 bases). Trimming pared 4 bases from V and 0 bases from J, leaving 10 bases between. The CDR3 is 14 amino acids. Germline V CDR1 and CDR2: SGHDN, FVKESK. The CDR3 is CASSLANSSYEQYF. CDR3 nucleotides: TGTGCCAGCAGCCTAGCGAACAGCTCCTACGAGCAGTACTTC.